These T cell receptor beta chains were read from a single sample in a study of shared clonotypes between healthy human individuals. TCRdb keeps only in-frame clones here, not all; method: immunoSEQ multiplex PCR. The data show some 790,000 clones, about two thirds seen once. Specimen: memory CD4+ T cells sorted from blood. These receptors all stem from a woman under 40 in good health. The conserved cysteine and the conserved F or W are not part of the CDR3 here. The order of the fields is V gene, clone size, J gene, CDR3 protein. Clone sizes are given selectively: once, few, many, or a class where the clone is expanded.

>TRBV5-1|few|TRBJ2-1
ASSLIEAGSNEQF
>TRBV2|-|TRBJ2-7
ASRAGTDPYEQY
>TRBV6-6|once|TRBJ2-2
ASSPDRTGELF
>TRBV9|few|TRBJ2-3
ASRALDTQY
>TRBV11-2|-|TRBJ1-3
ASSLRGVQARSGNTIY
>TRBV6-6|-|TRBJ2-7
ASSDRDRSYEQY
>TRBV7-3|-|TRBJ2-7
ASSPGQRPGEQY
>TRBV7-9|few|TRBJ2-7
ASAGTLSSYEQY
>TRBV6-1|-|TRBJ2-1
ASIEQPASYNEQF
>TRBV25-1|-|TRBJ1-3
ASSESWGGNTIY
>TRBV6-1|few|TRBJ2-2
ASSELAGVGAGELF
>TRBV19|few|TRBJ2-5
ASSIWLGKTQY
>TRBV5-4|-|TRBJ2-1
ASSLRLAEYNEQF
>TRBV7-2|few|TRBJ2-1
ASSLASGRRNEQF